The 32 T cell receptor beta chains below were found in one sample sequenced in a study of blood T cell repertoires in COVID-19 (dated by TCRdb to about 2020). The library came from the immunoSEQ multiplex PCR assay. The source is immuneACCESS, and TCRdb retained only in-frame sequences with V and J called. Part of the clones is not carried over; for the studies checked, unresolved V genes explain less than half of this, and the remainder is unexplained. The sample profile shows around 100,000 clones; about 85% of them were found once. The ten largest account for 1.1% to 1.5% of the sample. The sequenced sample was peripheral blood. The receptors come from a man between 35 and 55 years old with acute or convalescent COVID-19.

CDR3 sequence (DNA): TGTGCCAGCAGCCCGGGACTAGCCCTGACCGGGGAGCTGTTTTTT. Encoded protein: CASSPGLALTGELFF. The chain employs TRBV3-1 (or the pseudogene TRBV3-2) and TRBJ2-2; 9 nucleotides line up with TRBD2. Germline CDR1 and CDR2: LGHDT and YNNKEL (reference sequence). J gave up 5 bases and V 4 bases, and 5 bases lay outside the gene matches. The CDR3 extends over 15 amino acids.

This sequence joins TRBV5-1 and TRBJ2-5; weak D call: TRBD1 (5 bases). Germline-derived CDR1 and CDR2 are SGHRS and YFSETQ. The CDR3 is made up of 16 amino acids. Trimming took 0 bases from V and 1 from J, leaving 13 bases between them. CDR3 in amino acids: CASSLGFRDSQETQYF. DNA for the CDR3: TGCGCCAGCAGCTTGGGGTTCCGAGACAGCCAAGAGACCCAGTACTTC.

V is TRBV6-6 and J is TRBJ2-2; 12 bases map to TRBD2. The V gene's germline CDR1 is MNHNY and CDR2 SVGAGI (reference sequence). This CDR3 spans 15 amino acids. The junction had 2 bases not matched to a gene; V was cut back by 5 bases and J by 4 bases. Written as DNA, the CDR3 is TGTGCCAGCAGTCGGACTAGCGGGACCACCGGGGAGCTGTTTTTT. As protein: CASSRTSGTTGELFF.

J is TRBJ2-1 and V is TRBV12-2; the table assigns TRBD2, which was not confirmed against the DNA. TRBV12-2 is reported as a pseudogene. CDR3 length equals 15 residues. The CDR3 coding sequence is TGTGCAAGTCGCTTAGCCGGGAAAGGAGACAATGAGCAGTTCTTC. The encoded protein is CASRLAGKGDNEQFF.

The chain has TRBV27 and TRBJ2-7; 7 bases match TRBD2. Germline V gene data show CDR1 as MNHEY and CDR2 as SMNVEV (reference sequence). CDR3 length equals 15 residues. Trimming took 3 bases from V and 3 from J; bases not matched to a gene: 8. The DNA for the CDR3 is TGTGCCAGCAGTTTGGGCGGGGAGGGGAACTACGAGCAGTACTTC. It codes for CASSLGGEGNYEQYF.

The chain uses TRBV7-3 and TRBJ2-2; possible D gene TRBD2, 7 bases. This CDR3 is built from 17 residues. Germline-derived CDR1 and CDR2 are SGHTA and FQGTGA. V was clipped by 5 bases and J by 1 base, with 17 bases between them. CDR3: CASSRGAGAENTGELFF. In nucleotides, the CDR3 is TGTGCCAGCAGCCGTGGGGCGGGGGCCGAGAACACCGGGGAGCTGTTTTTT.

The gene calls are TRBV27 and TRBJ1-5; no clear D. The germline V gene encodes CDR1 MNHEY and CDR2 SMNVEV (reference sequence). V lost 10 bases, J lost 6 bases, and 16 bases lay in between. The CDR3 totals 13 residues. The CDR3 nucleotides are TGTGCCACCACCGAACCGGGTTGTCAGCCCCAGCATTTT. The encoded protein is CATTEPGCQPQHF.

This chain joins TRBV6-2 or TRBV6-3 and TRBJ2-3, with TRBD2 identical over 10 bases. Unmatched junction bases numbered 7, after V lost 6 bases and J lost 4 bases. Germline-derived CDR1 and CDR2 are MNHEY and SVGEGT. CDR3 length equals 15 residues. This CDR3 reads CASSMLAGVPDTQYF. The DNA of the CDR3 is TGTGCCAGCAGCATGCTAGCGGGAGTCCCAGATACGCAGTATTTT.

The genes are TRBV18 and TRBJ2-3, with TRBD1 matching over 8 bases. CDR1 is KGHSH and CDR2 is LQKENI in the germline V gene. The V and J ends lost 2 bases and 3 bases, in that order; junction bases with no gene match: 4. The CDR3 totals 15 residues. The CDR3 is CASSPVRGRTDTQYF. For the CDR3, the DNA is TGTGCCAGCTCACCAGTCAGGGGGCGGACAGATACGCAGTATTTT.

The rearrangement uses TRBV7-9 and TRBJ2-5; TRBD2 aligns across 7 bases. The CDR3 covers 14 residues. V gave up 2 bases and J gave up 4 bases; unmatched junction bases: 4. Germline V gene lookup returns CDR1 SEHNR and CDR2 FQNEAQ (reference sequence). CDR3 region: CASSLRGGGETQYF. The DNA for the CDR3 is TGTGCCAGCAGCTTACGAGGCGGGGGAGAGACCCAGTACTTC. Filled out from reference TRBV7-9 and TRBJ2-5, the complete variable domain reads DTGVSQNPRHKITKRGQNVTFRCDPISEHNRLYWYRQTLGQGPEFLTYFQNEAQLEKSRLLSDRFSAERPKGSFSTLEIQRTEQGDSAMYLCASSLRGGGETQYFGPGTRLLVL.

In this sample, this clone turned up once. The chain is built from TRBV29-1 and TRBJ2-1; D perhaps matches TRBD2 (5 bases). V was shortened by 7 bases and J by 2 bases, with 12 bases between the two germline ends. Germline CDR1 reads SQVTM; CDR2 reads ANQGSEA. CDR3 length: 13 residues. CDR3 nucleotides: TGCAGCGAACATGACGGGACCTACAATGAGCAGTTCTTC. Protein sequence: CSEHDGTYNEQFF.

This chain uses TRBV11-2 with TRBJ2-3; maybe TRBD1 (6 bases). Germline CDR1 is SGHAT and CDR2 is FQNNGV. Trimming left V 4 bases short and J 7 bases short, with 12 bases between. The CDR3 spans 13 residues. CDR3 in amino acids: CASSSRDIYTQYF. The CDR3 DNA follows: TGTGCCAGCAGCTCCCGGGACATCTATACGCAGTATTTT. Using reference TRBV11-2 and TRBJ2-3 for the parts outside the CDR3, the full variable domain is EAGVAQSPRYKIIEKRQSVAFWCNPISGHATLYWYQQILGQGPKLLIQFQNNGVVDDSQLPKDRFSAERLKGVDSTLKIQPAKLEDSAVYLCASSSRDIYTQYFGPGTRLTVL.

V gene TRBV6-2 or TRBV6-3 combines with J gene TRBJ2-3; 9 bases are a match to TRBD2. V was clipped by 0 bases and J by 2 bases; unmatched bases: 9. The CDR3 is 18 residues long. Germline assignment: CDR1 MNHEY and CDR2 SVGEGT. CDR3 sequence reads: CASSYSTKAGGTTDTQYF. As DNA, the CDR3 is TGTGCCAGCAGTTACTCTACTAAAGCGGGGGGTACCACAGATACGCAGTATTTT.

The chain couples TRBV5-1 to TRBJ1-6, with TRBD1 as a possible D gene (5 bases). Trimming removed 5 bases at V and 8 bases at J, with 11 bases between. The CDR3 totals 13 residues. Germline CDR1 is SGHRS and CDR2 is YFSETQ. CDR3 sequence: CASRFLGDSPLHF. The CDR3 nucleotides read TGCGCCAGCAGATTCTTAGGGGATTCACCCCTCCACTTT.

In this sample, this clone turned up once. The chain combines TRBV2 with TRBJ2-3; 13 nucleotides align to TRBD2. There are 16 residues in the CDR3. Per germline, CDR1 SNHLY and CDR2 FYNNEI. After removal of 6 bases from V and 4 bases from J, the junction contained 7 bases not matched to a gene. The CDR3 protein is CASRELAGGWADTQYF. The CDR3 region has the DNA TGTGCCAGCAGAGAACTAGCGGGGGGGTGGGCAGATACGCAGTATTTT.

The chain uses TRBV19 and TRBJ2-2, with 9 nucleotides matching TRBD1. This CDR3 comprises 18 residues. V gave up 5 bases and J gave up 7 bases; unmatched junction bases: 17. Germline V gene sequence: CDR1 LNHDA, CDR2 SQIVND (reference sequence). The CDR3 sequence: CASSPESRDRVNGGELFF. In DNA, the CDR3 is TGTGCCAGTAGTCCAGAGTCCCGGGACAGGGTTAATGGCGGGGAGCTGTTTTTT.

V and J are TRBV3-1 (or the pseudogene TRBV3-2) and TRBJ2-3, with a tentative D call TRBD2 (5 bases). The CDR3 spans 13 residues. The V gene's germline CDR1 is LGHDT and CDR2 YNNKEL (reference sequence). The V end was cut by 3 bases, the J end by 10 bases, with 14 bases between. Here the CDR3 reads CASSHSYLRAQYF. The CDR3, as DNA: TGTGCCAGCAGCCATTCGTACTTGAGGGCGCAGTATTTT.

This clone was seen a few times. The gene calls are TRBV4-2 and TRBJ1-6, with a weak D call TRBD1 (5 bases). The CDR3 sequence is 18 residues long. Trimming left V 0 bases short and J 7 bases short, with 19 bases between. Germline V gene data show CDR1 as LGHNA and CDR2 as YNFKEQ. CDR3 amino acids: CASSQDRRPAGGNSPLHF. As DNA, the CDR3 is TGTGCCAGCAGCCAAGACCGAAGGCCGGCGGGGGGGAATTCACCCCTCCACTTT.

The chain links TRBV11-2 to TRBJ2-1; 9 bases line up with TRBD2. After removal of 5 bases from V and 3 bases from J, the junction contained 8 bases not matched to a gene. The CDR3 has 16 residues. Germline values: CDR1 SGHAT, CDR2 FQNNGV. CDR3 bases: TGTGCCAGCAGCCTCAGACTAGCGGAGCTCTACAATGAGCAGTTCTTC. Protein sequence: CASSLRLAELYNEQFF.

The chain carries TRBV3-1 (or the pseudogene TRBV3-2) and TRBJ2-2; D not certain. The CDR3 covers 14 residues. CDR1 LGHDT and CDR2 YNNKEL come from the germline V gene (reference sequence). The ends were cut back, 0 bases at V and 1 base at J, with 3 bases in the middle. This chain's CDR3 is CASSQELNTGELFF. DNA for the CDR3: TGTGCCAGCAGCCAAGAACTGAACACCGGGGAGCTGTTTTTT.

The CDR3 sequence: CASSQTSGATDTQYF. CDR3 nucleotides: TGTGCCAGTAGCCAGACTAGCGGGGCCACAGATACGCAGTATTTT. This rearrangement joins TRBV19 to TRBJ2-3; TRBD2 matches at 11 bases. J lost 2 bases, V lost 6 bases, and 4 bases had no gene match. Germline values: CDR1 LNHDA, CDR2 SQIVND (reference sequence). CDR3 length: 15 residues. The full variable domain, rest sourced from reference TRBV19 and TRBJ2-3, is DGGITQSPKYLFRKEGQNVTLSCEQNLNHDAMYWYRQDPGQGLRLIYYSQIVNDFQKGDIAEGYSVSREKKESFPLTVTSAQKNPTAFYLCASSQTSGATDTQYFGPGTRLTVL.

This clone came up once. The chain joins TRBV5-6 to TRBJ2-4; possible D gene TRBD1, 5 bases. This CDR3 contains 15 residues. CDR1 and CDR2 (germline): SGHDT, YYEEEE. Trimming pared 4 bases from V and 7 bases from J, leaving 18 bases between. CDR3 sequence: CASSPLRDGANIQYF. The CDR3 coding sequence is TGTGCCAGCAGCCCCCTTAGGGATGGGGCGAACATTCAGTACTTC.

V is TRBV6-4 and J is TRBJ2-5; 8 nucleotides agree with TRBD1. The V and J ends lost 10 bases and 5 bases, in that order; junction bases with no gene match: 9. The CDR3 runs to 13 residues. Per germline, CDR1 MRHNA and CDR2 SNTAGT. As DNA, the CDR3 is TGTGCCAACAGGAGGACAGGGTCGGAGACCCAGTACTTC. This gives the protein CANRRTGSETQYF.

The chain combines TRBV27 with TRBJ2-7; 7 positions match TRBD2. The DNA matches TRBJ2-1 better at its end, which makes the J call doubtful. The CDR3 runs to 12 residues. Germline V gene data show CDR1 as MNHEY and CDR2 as SMNVEV (reference sequence). CDR3 amino acids: CASSLGRDEQFF. CDR3 DNA: TGTGCCAGCAGTTTGGGGAGGGATGAGCAGTTCTTC.

V usage is TRBV6-5 and J usage is TRBJ2-7; D remains ambiguous. V was trimmed by 6 bases and J by 6 bases, leaving 12 bases between them. The CDR3 totals 12 residues. Germline CDR1 MNHEY, CDR2 SVGAGI. The CDR3 is CASSLLSGEQYF. CDR3 DNA: TGTGCCAGCAGCCTACTCTCCGGCGAGCAGTACTTC.

The chain is built from TRBV15 and TRBJ2-3, with no clear D. Trimming shortened V by 0 bases and J by 2 bases, and 9 bases separated the two germline ends. Per the germline V gene, CDR1 is LNHNV and CDR2 is YYDKDF (reference sequence). The CDR3 totals 15 residues. Written as DNA, the CDR3 is TGTGCCACCAGCAGAGATCGGAGTTACACAGATACGCAGTATTTT. Translated: CATSRDRSYTDTQYF.

This clone has just one count. The chain uses TRBV3-1 (or the pseudogene TRBV3-2) and TRBJ1-2, with 8 bases identical to TRBD1. The CDR3 loop spans 13 amino acids. Germline-derived CDR1 and CDR2 are LGHDT and YNNKEL (reference sequence). Trimming took 4 bases from V and 4 from J; bases not matched to a gene: 2. The CDR3 is CASSPDRVYGYTF. In DNA form, the CDR3 reads TGTGCCAGCAGCCCGGACAGGGTCTATGGCTACACCTTC.

V is TRBV11-2 and J is TRBJ2-2; the D gene is possibly TRBD2 (6 bases). CDR1 is SGHAT and CDR2 is FQNNGV in the germline V gene. The V gene lost 6 bases and the J gene lost 7 bases, with 15 bases spanning the gap. The CDR3 sequence is 14 residues long. The CDR3 DNA is TGTGCCAGCAGACCAATGTCGGGGGTCGGGGAGCTGTTTTTT. Translation gives CASRPMSGVGELFF.

The chain joins TRBV27 to TRBJ1-6, with 7 positions matching TRBD1. The V gene's germline CDR1 is MNHEY and CDR2 SMNVEV (reference sequence). CDR3 length: 15 residues. V trimming: 6 bases; J trimming: 2 bases; junction bases outside the gene matches: 4. CDR3 nucleotide sequence: TGTGCCAGCAGACCCGGGACAGCCTATAATTCACCCCTCCACTTT. It translates to CASRPGTAYNSPLHF.

This chain connects TRBV30 to TRBJ1-1; D possibly corresponds to TRBD1 (5 bases). The CDR3 is 13 residues long. V was shortened by 2 bases and J by 3 bases, with 10 bases between the two germline ends. The germline V gene has CDR1 GTSNPN and CDR2 SVGIG (reference sequence). The CDR3, as DNA: TGTGCCTGGAGTTGGGGGGGGGACACTGAAGCTTTCTTT. Residues: CAWSWGGDTEAFF.

The chain is built from TRBV18 and TRBJ2-1; 13 nucleotides line up with TRBD2. The CDR3 runs to 14 residues. With V trimmed by 6 bases and J by 9 bases, 5 bases remained unmatched. Germline V CDR1 and CDR2: KGHSH, LQKENI. The CDR3 reads CASSPTSGGAEQFF. CDR3 DNA sequence: TGTGCCAGCTCGCCTACTAGCGGGGGGGCTGAGCAGTTCTTC.

V gene TRBV3-1 (or the pseudogene TRBV3-2) combines with J gene TRBJ2-7, with 7 bases that match TRBD2. The CDR3 extends over 15 amino acids. The V segment lost 1 base and the J segment 5 bases; nucleotides outside the gene matches: 8. CDR1 and CDR2 from the germline V gene are LGHDT and YNNKEL (reference sequence). CDR3 sequence reads: CASSQVAGAFHEQYF. The CDR3 DNA reads TGTGCCAGCAGCCAAGTTGCGGGAGCCTTCCACGAGCAGTACTTC.